This TCR beta chain was observed in a study of blood T cell repertoires in COVID-19. Turning to the study itself: Collection of acute and convalescent COVID-19 samples took place in the United States, Italy and Spain. Sources were T cells, B-cell-depleted T cells, or PBMCs; the material itself was cDNA or gDNA.

Authors' processing steps: Amplification of reference gene primers was used by the study to estimate nucleated cell counts. Sequencing used immunoSEQ multiplex PCR; TCRdb keeps in-frame clones, though not all of them. V and J calls and clone size are given by that table; D and trimming were obtained from the DNA. The table shows about 140,000 clones, with roughly 84% occurring only once. This CDR3 has 15 residues. Germline CDR1 reads SGHRS; CDR2 reads YFSETQ. V lost 4 bases, J lost 1 base, and 6 bases stayed unmatched. The sample comprised peripheral blood. The rearrangement links TRBV5-1 to TRBJ1-1, with 8 bases aligning to TRBD1. This TCR came from a woman aged 60-75 years with acute or convalescent COVID-19. The CDR3 nucleotides are TGCGCCAGCAGCCCCGTACAGGGGGGGAACACTGAAGCTTTCTTT. Residues: CASSPVQGGNTEAFF.